The 4 T cell receptor beta chains below were found in one sample sequenced in a study of blood T cell repertoires in COVID-19 (dated by TCRdb to about 2020). Library preparation used the immunoSEQ multiplex PCR assay. TCRdb limited this immuneACCESS table to in-frame rearrangements with V and J called. A share of clones is missing; checked studies link under half to unresolved V genes, and the rest is unexplained. The table for this sample lists 160,000 or so clones; 80% of them were counted only once. In total, the top ten clones hold 6% to 7.5% of the sample. The specimen sequenced was peripheral blood. These receptors were obtained from a man between 65 and 85 years old with active or convalescent COVID-19.

The chain has TRBV2 and TRBJ1-2, with TRBD1 matching 12 bases. Looked up from germline, CDR1 is SNHLY and CDR2 is FYNNEI. This CDR3 has 17 residues. V was pared by 1 base and J by 7 bases, with 10 bases of the junction left unmatched. DNA of the CDR3: TGTGCCAGCAGTGAAGTAGGCCCCGGGACAGGGGGCAGTGGCTACACCTTC. Protein product: CASSEVGPGTGGSGYTF. The variable domain in full, completed from reference TRBV2 and TRBJ1-2, reads EPEVTQTPSHQVTQMGQEVILRCVPISNHLYFYWYRQILGQKVEFLVSFYNNEISEKSEIFDDQFSVERPDGSNFTLKIRSTKLEDSAMYFCASSEVGPGTGGSGYTFGSGTRLTVV.

The genes are TRBV3-1 (or the pseudogene TRBV3-2) and TRBJ1-2; 8 positions agree with TRBD1. Germline CDR1 LGHDT, CDR2 YNNKEL (reference sequence). V was clipped by 1 base and J by 2 bases; unmatched bases: 3. The CDR3 covers 15 residues. DNA of the CDR3: TGTGCCAGCAGCCAAGGAACAGGGGGGAACTATGGCTACACCTTC. The encoded protein is CASSQGTGGNYGYTF.

The J gene is TRBJ1-2, the V gene TRBV10-3; 7 bases map to TRBD1. After removal of 3 bases from V and 4 bases from J, the junction contained 5 bases not matched to a gene. Germline V gene lookup returns CDR1 ENHRY and CDR2 SYGVKD. This CDR3 has 14 residues. DNA for the CDR3: TGTGCCATCAGTGAAGGACAGGAAAGCTATGGCTACACCTTC. It translates to CAISEGQESYGYTF.

The chain employs TRBV4-1 and TRBJ2-1; 7 nucleotides match TRBD1. The ends lost 4 bases at V and 0 bases at J; junction bases unmatched: 12. Germline CDR1 reads MGHRA; CDR2 reads YSYEKL. The CDR3 consists of 18 residues. CDR3 sequence: CASSRSSAGGFSYNEQFF. The CDR3 DNA reads TGCGCCAGCAGCCGGAGTTCGGCAGGGGGTTTCTCCTACAATGAGCAGTTCTTC.